This T cell receptor (beta chain) derives from a study of T cell changes during pregnancy in multiple sclerosis. The germline V gene encodes CDR1 LNHDA and CDR2 SQIVND (reference sequence). V was clipped by 4 bases and J by 2 bases; unmatched bases: 7. The CDR3 loop spans 15 amino acids. Repertoires were generated with immunoSEQ multiplex PCR, while TCRdb's copy carries only in-frame clones and drops some. The sample has tens of thousands of clones, roughly 92% seen once. The receptor's source is a female donor with multiple sclerosis, enrolled in a pregnancy study. The specimen was peripheral blood, collected in the second trimester of pregnancy. The chain has TRBV19 and TRBJ2-7; 8 bases match TRBD2. For the CDR3, the DNA is TGTGCCAGTAGTACCACCGGGGGGGCCCCCTACGAGCAGTACTTC. As protein: CASSTTGGAPYEQYF.